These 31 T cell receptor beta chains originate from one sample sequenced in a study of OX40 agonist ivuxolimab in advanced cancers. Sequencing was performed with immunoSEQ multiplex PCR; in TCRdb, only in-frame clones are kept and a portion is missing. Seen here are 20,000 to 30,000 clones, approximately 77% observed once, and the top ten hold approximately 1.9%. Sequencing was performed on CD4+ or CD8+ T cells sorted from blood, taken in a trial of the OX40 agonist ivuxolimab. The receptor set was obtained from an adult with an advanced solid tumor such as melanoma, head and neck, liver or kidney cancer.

CDR3 nucleotide sequence: TGTGCCAGCAGCGCTACGGGGACTAGCGGGGGCTACGAGCAGTACTTC. Its translation is CASSATGTSGGYEQYF. The chain has TRBV28 and TRBJ2-7; 14 bases fit TRBD2. This CDR3 region has 16 residues. Germline V lookup: CDR1 MDHEN, CDR2 SYDVKM. The junction had 7 bases not matched to a gene; V was cut back by 6 bases and J by 3 bases.

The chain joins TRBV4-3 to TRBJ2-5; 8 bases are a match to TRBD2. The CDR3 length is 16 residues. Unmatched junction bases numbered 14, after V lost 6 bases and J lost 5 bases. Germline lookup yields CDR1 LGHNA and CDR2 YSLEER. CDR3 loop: CASRASAGGLPETQYF. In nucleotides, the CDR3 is TGCGCCAGCAGGGCCTCGGCGGGAGGACTTCCTGAGACCCAGTACTTC.

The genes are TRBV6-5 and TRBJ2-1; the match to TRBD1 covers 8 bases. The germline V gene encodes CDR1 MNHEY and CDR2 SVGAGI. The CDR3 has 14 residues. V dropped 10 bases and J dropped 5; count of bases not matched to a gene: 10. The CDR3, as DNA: TGTGCCACTCGGACAGGGCCTTGGGACAATGAGCAGTTCTTC. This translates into CATRTGPWDNEQFF.

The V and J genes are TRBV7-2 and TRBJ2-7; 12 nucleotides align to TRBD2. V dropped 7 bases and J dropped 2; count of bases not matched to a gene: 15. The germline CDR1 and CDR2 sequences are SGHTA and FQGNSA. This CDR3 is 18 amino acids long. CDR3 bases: TGTGCCAGCACCCCAGGGACAGGGAGGACTAGCGGGGCCTACGAGCAGTACTTC. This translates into CASTPGTGRTSGAYEQYF.

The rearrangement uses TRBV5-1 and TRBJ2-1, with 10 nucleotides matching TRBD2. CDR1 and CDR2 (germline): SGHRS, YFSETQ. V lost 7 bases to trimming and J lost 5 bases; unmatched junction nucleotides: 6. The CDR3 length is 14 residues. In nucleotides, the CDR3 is TGCGCCAGCTATCCTAGCGGGAGTAACAATGAGCAGTTCTTC. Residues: CASYPSGSNNEQFF.

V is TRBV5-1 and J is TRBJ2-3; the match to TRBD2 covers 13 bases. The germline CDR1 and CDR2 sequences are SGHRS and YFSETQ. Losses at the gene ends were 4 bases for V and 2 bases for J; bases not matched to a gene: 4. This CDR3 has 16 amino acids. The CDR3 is CASSPGLAGATDTQYF. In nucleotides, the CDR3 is TGCGCCAGCAGCCCCGGACTAGCGGGAGCCACAGATACGCAGTATTTT. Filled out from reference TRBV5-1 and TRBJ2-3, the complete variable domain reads KAGVTQTPRYLIKTRGQQVTLSCSPISGHRSVSWYQQTPGQGLQFLFEYFSETQRNKGNFPGRFSGRQFSNSRSEMNVSTLELGDSALYLCASSPGLAGATDTQYFGPGTRLTVL.

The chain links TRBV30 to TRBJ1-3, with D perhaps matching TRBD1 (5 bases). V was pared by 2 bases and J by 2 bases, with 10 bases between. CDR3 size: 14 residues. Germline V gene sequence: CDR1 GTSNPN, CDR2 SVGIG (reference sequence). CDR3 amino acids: CAWSTGGTGNTIYF. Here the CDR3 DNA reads TGTGCCTGGAGTACGGGGGGAACTGGAAACACCATATATTTT.

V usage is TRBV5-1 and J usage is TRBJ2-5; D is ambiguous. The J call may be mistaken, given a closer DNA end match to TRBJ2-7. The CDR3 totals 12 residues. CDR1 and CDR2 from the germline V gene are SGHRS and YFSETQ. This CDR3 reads CASSLERSEQYF. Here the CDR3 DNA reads TGCGCCAGCAGCTTGGAAAGGAGCGAGCAGTACTTC.

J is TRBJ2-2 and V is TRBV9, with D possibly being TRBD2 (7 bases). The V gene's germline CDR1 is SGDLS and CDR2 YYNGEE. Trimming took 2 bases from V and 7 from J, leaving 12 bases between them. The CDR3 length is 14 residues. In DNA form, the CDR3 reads TGTGCCAGCAGCGTTGGGGGGGCCAACGGGGAGCTGTTTTTT. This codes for CASSVGGANGELFF.

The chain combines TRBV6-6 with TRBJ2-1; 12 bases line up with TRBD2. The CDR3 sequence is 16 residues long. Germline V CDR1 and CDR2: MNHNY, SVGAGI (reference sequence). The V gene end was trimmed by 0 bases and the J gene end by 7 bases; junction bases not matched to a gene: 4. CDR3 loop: CASSYSGLAGMNEQFF. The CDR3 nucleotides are TGTGCCAGCAGTTACTCGGGACTAGCGGGTATGAATGAGCAGTTCTTC.

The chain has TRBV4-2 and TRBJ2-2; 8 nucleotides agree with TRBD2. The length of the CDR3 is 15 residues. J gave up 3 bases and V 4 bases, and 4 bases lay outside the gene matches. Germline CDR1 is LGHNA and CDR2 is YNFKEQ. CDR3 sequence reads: CASSLTGGHTGELFF. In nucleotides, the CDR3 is TGTGCCAGCAGCCTGACGGGGGGGCACACCGGGGAGCTGTTTTTT.

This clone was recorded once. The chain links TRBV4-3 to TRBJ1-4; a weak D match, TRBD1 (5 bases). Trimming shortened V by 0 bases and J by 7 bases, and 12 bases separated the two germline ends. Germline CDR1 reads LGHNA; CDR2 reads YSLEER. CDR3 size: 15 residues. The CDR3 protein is CASSQDRGIVEKLFF. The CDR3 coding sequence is TGCGCCAGCAGCCAAGATCGGGGGATCGTTGAAAAACTGTTTTTT.

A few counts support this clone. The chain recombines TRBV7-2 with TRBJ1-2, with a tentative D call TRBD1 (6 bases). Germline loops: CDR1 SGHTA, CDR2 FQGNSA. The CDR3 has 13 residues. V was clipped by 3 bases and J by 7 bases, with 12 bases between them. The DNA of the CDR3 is TGTGCCAGCAGCTTCCAGGGGCGAAGTGGCTACACCTTC. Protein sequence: CASSFQGRSGYTF.

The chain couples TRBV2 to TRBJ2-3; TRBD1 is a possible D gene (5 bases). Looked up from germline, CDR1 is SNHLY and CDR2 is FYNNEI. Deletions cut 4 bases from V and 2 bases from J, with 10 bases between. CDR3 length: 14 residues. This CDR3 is CASSAQGHTDTQYF. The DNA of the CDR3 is TGTGCCAGCAGTGCGCAGGGCCACACAGATACGCAGTATTTT.

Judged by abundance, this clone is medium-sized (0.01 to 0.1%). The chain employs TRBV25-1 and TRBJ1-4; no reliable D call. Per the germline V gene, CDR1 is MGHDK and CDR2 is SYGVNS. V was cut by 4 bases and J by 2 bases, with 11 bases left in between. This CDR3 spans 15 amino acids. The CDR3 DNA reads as TGTGCCAGCAGTGGCCCGGCAGGCACTAATGAAAAACTGTTTTTT. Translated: CASSGPAGTNEKLFF.

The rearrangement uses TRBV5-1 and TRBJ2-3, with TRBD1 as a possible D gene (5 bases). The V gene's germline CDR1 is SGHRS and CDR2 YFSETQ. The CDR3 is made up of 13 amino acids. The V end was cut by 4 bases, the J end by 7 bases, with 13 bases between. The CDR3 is CASSVETANTQYF. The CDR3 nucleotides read TGCGCCAGCAGCGTAGAGACAGCTAATACGCAGTATTTT.

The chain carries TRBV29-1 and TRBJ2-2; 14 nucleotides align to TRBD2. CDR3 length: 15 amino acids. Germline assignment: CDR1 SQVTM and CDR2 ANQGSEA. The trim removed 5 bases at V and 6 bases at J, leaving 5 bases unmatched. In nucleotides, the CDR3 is TGCAGCGTTAAGCTGGGACTAGCGGGAGCCGGGGAGCTGTTTTTT. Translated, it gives CSVKLGLAGAGELFF.

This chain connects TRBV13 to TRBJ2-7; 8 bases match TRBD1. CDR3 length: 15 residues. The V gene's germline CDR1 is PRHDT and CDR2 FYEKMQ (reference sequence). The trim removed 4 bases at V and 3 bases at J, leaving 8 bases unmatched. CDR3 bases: TGTGCCAGCAGCTCACTAGACAGGGGAGGCTACGAGCAGTACTTC. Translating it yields CASSSLDRGGYEQYF. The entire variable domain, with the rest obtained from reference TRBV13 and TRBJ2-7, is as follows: AAGVIQSPRHLIKEKRETATLKCYPIPRHDTVYWYQQGPGQDPQFLISFYEKMQSDKGSIPDRFSAQQFSDYHSELNMSSLELGDSALYFCASSSLDRGGYEQYFGPGTRLTVT.

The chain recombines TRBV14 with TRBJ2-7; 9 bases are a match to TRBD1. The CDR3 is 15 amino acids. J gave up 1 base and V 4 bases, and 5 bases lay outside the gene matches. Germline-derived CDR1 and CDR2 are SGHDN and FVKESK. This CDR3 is CASSLRDRASYEQYF. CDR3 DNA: TGTGCCAGCAGCCTCCGGGACAGGGCTTCCTACGAGCAGTACTTC.

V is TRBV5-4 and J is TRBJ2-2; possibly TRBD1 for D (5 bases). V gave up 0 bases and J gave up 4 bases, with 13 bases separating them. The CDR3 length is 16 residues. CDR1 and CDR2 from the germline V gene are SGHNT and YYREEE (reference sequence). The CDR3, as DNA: TGTGCCAGCAGCTTGGGATCAGGGTTGAGCACCGGGGAGCTGTTTTTT. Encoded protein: CASSLGSGLSTGELFF.

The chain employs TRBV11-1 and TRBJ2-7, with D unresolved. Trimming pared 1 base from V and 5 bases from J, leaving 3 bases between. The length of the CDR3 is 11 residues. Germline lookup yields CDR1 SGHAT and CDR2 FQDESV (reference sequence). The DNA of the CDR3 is TGTGCCAGCAGCTTAGACGACGAGCAGTACTTC. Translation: CASSLDDEQYF.

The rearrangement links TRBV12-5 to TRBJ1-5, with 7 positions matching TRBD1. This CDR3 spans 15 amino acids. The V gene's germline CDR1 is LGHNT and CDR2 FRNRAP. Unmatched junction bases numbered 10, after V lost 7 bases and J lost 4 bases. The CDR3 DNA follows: TGTGCTAGTGTACGACAGGGAAAAAGGAATCAGCCCCAGCATTTT. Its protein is CASVRQGKRNQPQHF.

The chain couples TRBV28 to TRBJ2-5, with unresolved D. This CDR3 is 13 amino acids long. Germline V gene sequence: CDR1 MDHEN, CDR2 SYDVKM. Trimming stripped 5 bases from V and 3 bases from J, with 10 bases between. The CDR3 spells CASSEPSKETQYF. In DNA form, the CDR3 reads TGTGCCAGCAGTGAACCAAGCAAAGAGACCCAGTACTTC.

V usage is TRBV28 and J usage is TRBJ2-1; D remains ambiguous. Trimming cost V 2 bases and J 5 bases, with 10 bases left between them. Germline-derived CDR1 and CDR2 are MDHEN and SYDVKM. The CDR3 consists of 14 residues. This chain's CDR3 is CASSLPQLDNEQFF. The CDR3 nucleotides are TGTGCCAGCAGTTTACCACAGTTGGACAATGAGCAGTTCTTC.

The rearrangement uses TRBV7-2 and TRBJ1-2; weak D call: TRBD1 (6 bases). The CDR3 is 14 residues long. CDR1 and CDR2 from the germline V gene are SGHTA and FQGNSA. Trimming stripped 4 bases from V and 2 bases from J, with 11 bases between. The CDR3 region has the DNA TGTGCCAGCAGCTCCCGGGACACGAACTATGGCTACACCTTC. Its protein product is CASSSRDTNYGYTF.

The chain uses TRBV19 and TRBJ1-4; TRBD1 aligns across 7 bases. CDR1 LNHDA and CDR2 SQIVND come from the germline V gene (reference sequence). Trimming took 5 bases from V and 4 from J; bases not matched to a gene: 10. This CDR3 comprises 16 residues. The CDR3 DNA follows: TGTGCCAGTAGTCCGCGCGGACAGGCGATTAATGAAAAACTGTTTTTT. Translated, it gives CASSPRGQAINEKLFF.

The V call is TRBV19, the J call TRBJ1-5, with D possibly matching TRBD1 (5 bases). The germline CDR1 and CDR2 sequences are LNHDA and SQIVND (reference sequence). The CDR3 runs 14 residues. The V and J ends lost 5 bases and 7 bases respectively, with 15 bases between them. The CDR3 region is CASSVRDFGQPQHF. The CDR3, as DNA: TGTGCCAGTAGTGTACGGGACTTTGGGCAGCCCCAGCATTTT.

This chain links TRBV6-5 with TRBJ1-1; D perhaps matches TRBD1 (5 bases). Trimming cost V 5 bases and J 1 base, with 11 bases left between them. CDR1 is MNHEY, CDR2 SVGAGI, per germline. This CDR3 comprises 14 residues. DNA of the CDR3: TGTGCCAGCAGTAAAGAGAGGGGGAACACTGAAGCTTTCTTT. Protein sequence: CASSKERGNTEAFF.

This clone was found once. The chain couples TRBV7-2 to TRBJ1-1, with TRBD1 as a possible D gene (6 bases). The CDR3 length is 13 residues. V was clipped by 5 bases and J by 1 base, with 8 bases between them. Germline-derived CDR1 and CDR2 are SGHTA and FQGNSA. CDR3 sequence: CASSLQGNTEAFF. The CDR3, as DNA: TGTGCCAGCAGCCTACAGGGGAACACTGAAGCTTTCTTT.

CDR3 in DNA: TGTGCCAGTAGTATAGATCCCGAAGCCTACAATGAGCAGTTCTTC. Its translation is CASSIDPEAYNEQFF. The chain has TRBV19 and TRBJ2-1; the D is unclear. Germline-derived CDR1 and CDR2 are LNHDA and SQIVND (reference sequence). CDR3 length equals 15 residues. Trimming stripped 0 bases from V and 2 bases from J, with 8 bases between.

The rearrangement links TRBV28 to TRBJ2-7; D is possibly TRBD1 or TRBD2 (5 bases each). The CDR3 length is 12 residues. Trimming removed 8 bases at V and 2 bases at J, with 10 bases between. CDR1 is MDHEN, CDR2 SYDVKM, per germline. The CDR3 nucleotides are TGTGCCAGCGGGACCGTAACCTACGAGCAGTACTTC. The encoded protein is CASGTVTYEQYF. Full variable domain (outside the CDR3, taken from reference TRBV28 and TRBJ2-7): DVKVTQSSRYLVKRTGEKVFLECVQDMDHENMFWYRQDPGLGLRLIYFSYDVKMKEKGDIPEGYSVSREKKERFSLILESASTNQTSMYLCASGTVTYEQYFGPGTRLTVT.